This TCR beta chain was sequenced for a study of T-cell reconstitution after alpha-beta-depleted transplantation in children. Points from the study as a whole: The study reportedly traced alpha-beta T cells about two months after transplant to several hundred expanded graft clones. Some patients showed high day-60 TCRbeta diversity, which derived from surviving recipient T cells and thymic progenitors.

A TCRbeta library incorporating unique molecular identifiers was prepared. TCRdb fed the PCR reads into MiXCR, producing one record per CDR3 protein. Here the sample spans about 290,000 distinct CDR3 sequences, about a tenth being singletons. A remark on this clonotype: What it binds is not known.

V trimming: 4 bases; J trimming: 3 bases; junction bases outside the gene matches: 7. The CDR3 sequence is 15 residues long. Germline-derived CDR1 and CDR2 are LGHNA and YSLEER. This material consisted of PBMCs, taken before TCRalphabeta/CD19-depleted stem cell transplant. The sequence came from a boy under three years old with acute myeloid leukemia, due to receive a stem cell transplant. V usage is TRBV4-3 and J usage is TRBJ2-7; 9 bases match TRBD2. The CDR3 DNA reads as TGCGCCAGCAGCCTTGTGCTAGCGGGGAGCTACGAGCAGTACTTC. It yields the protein CASSLVLAGSYEQYF.